The clone carrying this T cell receptor (beta chain) was seen only once. Its antigen remains unidentified. These data belong to a study of shared clonotypes between healthy human individuals. Points from the study as a whole: The study found lower generation probabilities in non-shared clonotypes than in those shared by all four donors. Large sequencing depth failed to make sorted-subset sequencing complete, rarefaction showed.

It was CD45RO-negative cells, positively selected for CCR7, that made up naive CD8 cells, with terminally differentiated effector memory CD45RA+ cells excluded. Germline assignment: CDR1 SNHLY and CDR2 FYNNEI. Trimming pared 5 bases from V and 1 base from J, leaving 15 bases between. The CDR3 sequence is 15 residues long. How the authors handled the data: ImmunoSEQ output lacked quality scores and full-length reads, limiting matched filtering. TCRdb's table, derived via immunoSEQ multiplex PCR, lists solely in-frame clones and lacks some. The V and J calls and the clone size are those of that table, but D and trimming were determined from the DNA. The sample carries about 800,000 clones, around 96% recorded once.

The V call is TRBV2, the J call TRBJ2-7; perhaps D is TRBD1 or TRBD2 (5 bases each). Sequencing used naive CD8+ T cells sorted from blood. This TCR was sampled from a man aged 25-40 years in good health. CDR3 sequence reads: CASSSGRTLSYEQYF. The CDR3 nucleotides are TGTGCCAGCAGTTCGGGACGGACACTTTCCTACGAGCAGTACTTC. The variable domain in full, with the rest retrieved from reference TRBV2 and TRBJ2-7, is EPEVTQTPSHQVTQMGQEVILRCVPISNHLYFYWYRQILGQKVEFLVSFYNNEISEKSEIFDDQFSVERPDGSNFTLKIRSTKLEDSAMYFCASSSGRTLSYEQYFGPGTRLTVT.